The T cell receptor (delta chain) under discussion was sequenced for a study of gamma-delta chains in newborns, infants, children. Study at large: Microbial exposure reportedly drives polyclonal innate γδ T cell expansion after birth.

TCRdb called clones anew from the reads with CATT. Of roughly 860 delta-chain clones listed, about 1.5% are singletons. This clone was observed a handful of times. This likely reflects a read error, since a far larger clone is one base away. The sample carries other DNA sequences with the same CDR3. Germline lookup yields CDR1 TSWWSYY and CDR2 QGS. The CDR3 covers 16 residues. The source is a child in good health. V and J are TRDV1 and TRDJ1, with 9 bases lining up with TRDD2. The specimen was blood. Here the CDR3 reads CALGVPSYATRGKLIF. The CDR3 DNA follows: TGTGCTCTCGGGGTCCCTTCCTACGCCACGCGCGGCAAACTCATCTTT.